This TCR beta chain was documented in a study of blood T cell repertoires in COVID-19 (dated by TCRdb to the early 2020s). Background on the whole study: The collaborator samples originated in the United States, Italy and Spain and spanned the acute and convalescent phases of COVID-19. The material from the prospective study consisted of cDNA or gDNA derived from T cells, B-cell-depleted T cells, or PBMCs. A freely available public database, intended as a resource for researchers studying the immune response to SARS-CoV-2, is where the repertoires were released. Samples were obtained from the ongoing ImmuneRACE study (first 160 participants) and from over a thousand subjects provided by 6 global collaborators. Where available, HLA class I and class II types were obtained from metadata supplied by the sample provider rather than from assay-based typing. Nearly every sample came with metadata listing a de-identified subject ID, COVID-19 status, age in years and sex. Subjects who had been exposed to COVID-19, were actively infected with it, or had recovered from it provided the deeply sampled blood TCRbeta repertoires that made up the dataset.

The immunoSEQ Assay, a bias-controlled multiplex PCR, was used to amplify TCRbeta CDR3 regions from genomic DNA. As for how the authors treated the data: Nucleated cell counts per sample were estimated from amplification of reference gene primers within the assay. To quantify the absolute abundance of each unique TCRbeta CDR3 rearrangement, sequence reads were collapsed and filtered. Productive Simpson clonality was computed per sample as the square root of Simpson's diversity index over productive rearrangements. Entries here come from immuneACCESS through TCRdb and include only in-frame sequences with V and J called. Some clones fail to appear in such tables; in the studies checked, an unresolved V gene covers under half of the shortfall, and the cause of the remainder is unknown. For V, J and clone size, that table is used; D and trimming come from the DNA. Present in this sample are under 85,000 clones, under 85% of which were seen just once. Roughly 13% of the sample is taken by the ten largest.

The study at large found these results: Clinical and demographic metadata were provided uncurated, with the amount varying by source and participant.

In Seattle, one collaborating source enrolled patients while the infection was active and tracked those patients longitudinally over the course of disease. Whole blood was collected in K2EDTA tubes by collaborating institutions according to the institutions' own protocols. For TCRbeta analysis, collaborator samples were shipped as frozen whole blood, as isolated PBMCs, or as DNA extracted from either sample type. In regard to this clone: The antigen it binds to is not known. No much larger clone is present one base from it, and per-base qualities are unavailable.

CDR1 and CDR2 are drawn from the germline V gene: MNHEY, SVGEGT. Measured from the cysteine to the phenylalanine, the CDR3 is 19 residues long. Only the CDR3 DNA is retained, 57 bases long and in frame from the first base. V ends up 2 bases short and J 7 bases short, with an unmatched junction base count of 15. This chain joins TRBV6-2 or TRBV6-3 to TRBJ2-1, and 12 junction bases match TRBD2. This receptor was obtained from a man aged 45-65 years with COVID-19, enrolled during active disease. Sequencing input: peripheral blood. The CDR3: CASSYVLFSGLAGGNEQFF. The DNA sequence is given as TGTGCCAGCAGTTACGTCCTCTTCTCCGGCCTAGCGGGGGGGAATGAGCAGTTCTTC.